The 14 T cell receptor beta chains in this list originate from one sample, sequenced in a study of blood T cells in healthy people across ages. The use of a sample-barcoded 5' primer and a J-beta primer mix characterized a second PCR of roughly 7 to 11 cycles. TCRdb used MiXCR to reprocess the 5' RACE reads, holding one entry per CDR3 protein. The data hold approximately 900,000 distinct CDR3 sequences, with about 27% observed a single time. The same sample was also used in a study of T cells of mothers and their children.

The sequenced sample was blood. These receptors all come from a woman in her 40s in good health.

This clonotype was observed a few times. The J gene is TRBJ1-2, the V gene TRBV7-8, with 11 bases lining up with TRBD1. This CDR3 spans 16 amino acids. Germline V gene data show CDR1 as SGHVS and CDR2 as FQNEAQ. The V gene end was trimmed by 0 bases and the J gene end by 8 bases; junction bases not matched to a gene: 8. CDR3 sequence (DNA): TGTGCCAGCAGCTTAGCCAGGACAGGGGGCTTTGGGGGCTACACCTTC. Its translation: CASSLARTGGFGGYTF.

V gene TRBV20-1 combines with J gene TRBJ1-5; D remains ambiguous. The CDR3 loop spans 14 amino acids. Germline V CDR1 and CDR2: DFQATT, SNEGSKA (reference sequence). Trimming took 6 bases from V and 4 from J, leaving 16 bases between them. The CDR3 protein is CSATIGRANQPQHF. CDR3 sequence (DNA): TGCAGTGCCACGATAGGGAGAGCAAATCAGCCCCAGCATTTT.

The gene calls are TRBV20-1 and TRBJ2-7, with TRBD2 identical over 12 bases. The better agreement between TRBJ2-5 and the DNA end casts doubt on the J call. In germline, CDR1 is DFQATT, CDR2 SNEGSKA (reference sequence). This CDR3 contains 15 residues. CDR3 sequence (DNA): TGCAGTGGGACTAGCGGGGACACTCTAGGGGAGACCCAGTACTTC. This sequence encodes CSGTSGDTLGETQYF.

The J gene is TRBJ2-1, the V gene TRBV5-1; 8 positions match TRBD2. CDR3 size: 15 residues. CDR1 is SGHRS, CDR2 YFSETQ, per germline. The V gene end was trimmed by 3 bases and the J gene end by 7 bases; junction bases not matched to a gene: 9. CDR3 sequence: CASSSASGGPNEQFF. The DNA of the CDR3 is TGCGCCAGCAGCTCGGCGTCGGGGGGGCCGAATGAGCAGTTCTTC.

This clonotype appeared many times. The chain recombines TRBV4-3 with TRBJ2-3; 12 bases are a match to TRBD2. Germline V gene sequence: CDR1 LGHNA, CDR2 YSLEER. The J segment lost 1 base and the V segment lost 1 base, leaving 3 bases of the junction unmatched. The CDR3 extends over 17 amino acids. DNA for the CDR3: TGCGCCAGCAGCCAAGGGGCTAGCGGGGGGGGCACAGATACGCAGTATTTT. Protein sequence: CASSQGASGGGTDTQYF.

The rearrangement links TRBV20-1 to TRBJ2-5; D call uncertain. CDR1 and CDR2 from the germline V gene are DFQATT and SNEGSKA (reference sequence). Deletions cut 5 bases from V and 2 bases from J, with 12 bases between. There are 13 residues in the CDR3. CDR3 nucleotides: TGCAGTGCTCGAGCCACCGCACAAGAGACCCAGTACTTC. Protein: CSARATAQETQYF.

The chain combines TRBV30 with TRBJ1-6; D unresolved. The germline V gene encodes CDR1 GTSNPN and CDR2 SVGIG (reference sequence). Trimming shortened V by 6 bases and J by 7 bases, and 19 bases separated the two germline ends. This CDR3 is built from 15 residues. The CDR3 spells CACTARTVANSPLHF. CDR3 sequence (DNA): TGTGCCTGCACGGCTCGAACGGTAGCGAATTCACCCCTCCACTTT.

The chain links TRBV7-9 to TRBJ2-7; 10 bases fit TRBD1. The junction had 4 bases not matched to a gene; V was cut back by 5 bases and J by 0 bases. Germline loops: CDR1 SEHNR, CDR2 FQNEAQ (reference sequence). This CDR3 is built from 15 residues. CDR3 DNA: TGTGCCAGCAGCGCCGGACAGGGGGACTCCTACGAGCAGTACTTC. Residues: CASSAGQGDSYEQYF. Full variable domain (outside the CDR3, taken from reference TRBV7-9 and TRBJ2-7): DTGVSQNPRHKITKRGQNVTFRCDPISEHNRLYWYRQTLGQGPEFLTYFQNEAQLEKSRLLSDRFSAERPKGSFSTLEIQRTEQGDSAMYLCASSAGQGDSYEQYFGPGTRLTVT.

This clonotype was seen only a few times. CDR3 in DNA: TGTGCCAGCAGCTCTCGCCGATGGACAGCGATGAACACTGAAGCTTTCTTT. Amino acid sequence: CASSSRRWTAMNTEAFF. The chain couples TRBV11-2 to TRBJ1-1, with D maybe TRBD1 (6 bases). Germline V gene lookup returns CDR1 SGHAT and CDR2 FQNNGV. The CDR3 has 17 residues. Trimming took off 4 bases at V and 0 bases at J, with 18 bases between the two ends.

This clonotype was recorded at least ten times. A clone one base away is much larger, so this may be a read error. The chain combines TRBV20-1 with TRBJ1-2; 9 positions agree with TRBD1. The CDR3 has 13 residues. CDR1 and CDR2 from the germline V gene are DFQATT and SNEGSKA (reference sequence). The CDR3 coding sequence is TGCAGTGATAGACCAGGGACAGGGCCCGGCTACACCTTC. This gives the protein CSDRPGTGPGYTF.

This sequence joins TRBV10-3 and TRBJ2-3, with D perhaps TRBD2 (5 bases). Germline CDR1 ENHRY, CDR2 SYGVKD. V was shortened by 0 bases and J by 0 bases, with 10 bases between the two germline ends. CDR3 length: 16 residues. CDR3 DNA: TGTGCCATCAGTGAGTCGGGCGGGTCTAGCACAGATACGCAGTATTTT. Its protein product is CAISESGGSSTDTQYF.

In this sample, this clonotype turned up many times. This chain uses TRBV29-1 with TRBJ2-5; tentative D call: TRBD1 (6 bases). The CDR3 runs to 17 residues. The V gene lost 3 bases and the J gene lost 2 bases, with 22 bases spanning the gap. Germline assignment: CDR1 SQVTM and CDR2 ANQGSEA. The CDR3 region is CSVDFFIGDTGQETQYF. CDR3 nucleotides: TGCAGCGTTGATTTTTTCATAGGGGACACCGGACAAGAGACCCAGTACTTC.

This clonotype was detected ten times or more. The chain has TRBV12-3 or TRBV12-4 and TRBJ1-5; D is ambiguous. The CDR3 extends over 13 amino acids. Deletions cut 6 bases from V and 2 bases from J, with 8 bases between. CDR3 sequence reads: CASSYQGNQPQHF. DNA of the CDR3: TGTGCCAGCAGCTACCAGGGCAATCAGCCCCAGCATTTT.

This clonotype was recorded a few times. This CDR3 reads CATSRLPRGTNYGYTF. The CDR3 nucleotides are TGTGCCACCAGCAGACTCCCTCGGGGGACTAACTATGGCTACACCTTC. The chain combines TRBV15 with TRBJ1-2, with a possible D match to TRBD1 (5 bases). The CDR3 has 16 residues. V was trimmed by 2 bases and J by 0 bases, leaving 13 bases between them. The germline CDR1 and CDR2 sequences are LNHNV and YYDKDF (reference sequence).